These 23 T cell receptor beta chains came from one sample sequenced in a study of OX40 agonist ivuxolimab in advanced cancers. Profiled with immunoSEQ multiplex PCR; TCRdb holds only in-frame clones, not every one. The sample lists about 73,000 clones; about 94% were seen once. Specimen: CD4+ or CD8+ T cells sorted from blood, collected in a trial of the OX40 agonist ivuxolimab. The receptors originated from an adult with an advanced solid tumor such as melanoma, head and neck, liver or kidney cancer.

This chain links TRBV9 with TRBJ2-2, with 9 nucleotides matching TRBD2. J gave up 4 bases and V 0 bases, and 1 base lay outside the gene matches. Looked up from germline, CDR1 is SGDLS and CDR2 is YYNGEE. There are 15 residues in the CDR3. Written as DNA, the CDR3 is TGTGCCAGCAGCGTAGTAGCGGGGGCCACCGGGGAGCTGTTTTTT. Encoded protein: CASSVVAGATGELFF.

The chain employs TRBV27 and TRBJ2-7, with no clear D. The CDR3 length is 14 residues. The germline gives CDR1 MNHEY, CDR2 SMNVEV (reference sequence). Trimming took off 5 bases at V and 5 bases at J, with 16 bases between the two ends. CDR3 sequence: CASSPNRRQDEQYF. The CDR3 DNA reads TGTGCCAGCAGTCCAAACCGGCGGCAGGACGAGCAGTACTTC.

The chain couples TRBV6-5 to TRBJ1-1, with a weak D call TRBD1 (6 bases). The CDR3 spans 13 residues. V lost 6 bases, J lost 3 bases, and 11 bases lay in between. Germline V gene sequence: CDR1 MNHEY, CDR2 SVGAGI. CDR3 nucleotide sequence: TGTGCCAGCAGGTGGGGGGCGGACACTGAAGCTTTCTTT. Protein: CASRWGADTEAFF.

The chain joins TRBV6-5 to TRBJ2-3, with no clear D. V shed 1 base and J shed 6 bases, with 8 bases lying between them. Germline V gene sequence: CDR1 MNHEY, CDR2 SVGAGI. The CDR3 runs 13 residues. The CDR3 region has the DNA TGTGCCAGCAGTTACTTCCTTGCGGATACGCAGTATTTT. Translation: CASSYFLADTQYF.

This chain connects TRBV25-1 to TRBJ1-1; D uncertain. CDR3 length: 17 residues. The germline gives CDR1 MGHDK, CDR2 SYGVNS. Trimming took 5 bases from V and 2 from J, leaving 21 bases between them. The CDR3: CASSPHPGKYYNTEAFF. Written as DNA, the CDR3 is TGTGCCAGCAGTCCTCATCCCGGTAAGTACTACAACACTGAAGCTTTCTTT.

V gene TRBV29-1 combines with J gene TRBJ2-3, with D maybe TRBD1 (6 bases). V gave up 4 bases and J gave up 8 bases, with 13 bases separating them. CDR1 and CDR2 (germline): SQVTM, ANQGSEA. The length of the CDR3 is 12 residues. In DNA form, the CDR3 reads TGCAGCGTTGTAGGGACATCAGTTACGCAGTATTTT. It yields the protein CSVVGTSVTQYF.

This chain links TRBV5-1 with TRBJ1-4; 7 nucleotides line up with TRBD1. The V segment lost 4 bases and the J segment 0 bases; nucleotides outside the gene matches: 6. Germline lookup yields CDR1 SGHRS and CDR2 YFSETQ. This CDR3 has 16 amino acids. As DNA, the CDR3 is TGCGCCAGCAGCCACGGACAGGTCACAACTAATGAAAAACTGTTTTTT. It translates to CASSHGQVTTNEKLFF.

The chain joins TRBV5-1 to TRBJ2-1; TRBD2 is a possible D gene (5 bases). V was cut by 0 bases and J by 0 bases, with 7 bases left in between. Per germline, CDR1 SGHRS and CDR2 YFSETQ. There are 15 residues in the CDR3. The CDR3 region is CASSLEGSSYNEQFF. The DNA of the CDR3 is TGCGCCAGCAGCTTGGAAGGGAGCTCCTACAATGAGCAGTTCTTC.

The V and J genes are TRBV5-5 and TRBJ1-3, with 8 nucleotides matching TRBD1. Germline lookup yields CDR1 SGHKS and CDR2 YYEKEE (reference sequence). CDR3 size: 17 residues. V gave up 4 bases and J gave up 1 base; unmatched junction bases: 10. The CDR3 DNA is TGTGCCAGCAGCCCAAGGACAGGGAAAGCTTCTGGAAACACCATATATTTT. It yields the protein CASSPRTGKASGNTIYF.

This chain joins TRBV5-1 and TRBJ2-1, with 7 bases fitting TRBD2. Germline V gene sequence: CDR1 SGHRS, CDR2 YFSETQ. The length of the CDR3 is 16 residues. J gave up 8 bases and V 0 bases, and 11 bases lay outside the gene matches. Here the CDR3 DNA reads TGCGCCAGCAGCTTGGGAATAGTTGCGGGGGTCGATGAGCAGTTCTTC. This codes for CASSLGIVAGVDEQFF.

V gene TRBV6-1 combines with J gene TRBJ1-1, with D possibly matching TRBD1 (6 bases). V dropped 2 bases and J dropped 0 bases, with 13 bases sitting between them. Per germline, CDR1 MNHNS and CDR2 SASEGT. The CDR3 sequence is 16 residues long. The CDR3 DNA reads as TGTGCCAGCAGTGAACAGGGGTCGGCCTTGAACACTGAAGCTTTCTTT. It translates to CASSEQGSALNTEAFF.

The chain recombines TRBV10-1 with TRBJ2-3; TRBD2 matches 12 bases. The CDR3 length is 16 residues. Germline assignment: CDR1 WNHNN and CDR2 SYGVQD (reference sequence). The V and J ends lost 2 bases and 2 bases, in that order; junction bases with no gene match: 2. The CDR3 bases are TGCGCCAGCAGTGAGGGACTAGCGGGACACACAGATACGCAGTATTTT. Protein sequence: CASSEGLAGHTDTQYF.

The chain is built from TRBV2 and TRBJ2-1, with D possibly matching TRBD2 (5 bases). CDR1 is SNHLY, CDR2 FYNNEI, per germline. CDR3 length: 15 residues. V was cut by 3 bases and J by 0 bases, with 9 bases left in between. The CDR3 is CASSEGESSYNEQFF. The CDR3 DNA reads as TGTGCCAGCAGTGAGGGAGAAAGCTCCTACAATGAGCAGTTCTTC.

CDR3 region: CASSLENYGYTF. DNA of the CDR3: TGTGCCAGCAGCTTAGAAAACTATGGCTACACCTTC. The genes are TRBV7-2 and TRBJ1-2, with D hard to call. Trimming pared 1 base from V and 2 bases from J, leaving 2 bases between. CDR3 size: 12 residues. Germline V gene lookup returns CDR1 SGHTA and CDR2 FQGNSA.

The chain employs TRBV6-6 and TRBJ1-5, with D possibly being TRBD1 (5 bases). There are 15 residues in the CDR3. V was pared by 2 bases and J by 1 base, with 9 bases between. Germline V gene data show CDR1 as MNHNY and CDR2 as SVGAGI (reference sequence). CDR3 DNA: TGTGCCAGCAGTTACCGGGACGGCAGCAATCAGCCCCAGCATTTT. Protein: CASSYRDGSNQPQHF.

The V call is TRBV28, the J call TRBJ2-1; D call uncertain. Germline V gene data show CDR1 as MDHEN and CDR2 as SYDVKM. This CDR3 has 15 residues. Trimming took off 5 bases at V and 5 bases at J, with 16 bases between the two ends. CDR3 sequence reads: CASSPSGRSHNEQFF. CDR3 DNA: TGTGCCAGCAGTCCCTCTGGCAGGTCCCACAATGAGCAGTTCTTC. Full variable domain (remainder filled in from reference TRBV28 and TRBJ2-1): DVKVTQSSRYLVKRTGEKVFLECVQDMDHENMFWYRQDPGLGLRLIYFSYDVKMKEKGDIPEGYSVSREKKERFSLILESASTNQTSMYLCASSPSGRSHNEQFFGPGTRLTVL.

The CDR3 spells CASSRTRTGYENTIYF. CDR3 DNA sequence: TGCGCCAGCAGCCGGACCCGGACAGGGTACGAAAACACCATATATTTT. The chain couples TRBV4-3 to TRBJ1-3; 8 positions agree with TRBD1. The V gene's germline CDR1 is LGHNA and CDR2 YSLEER. This CDR3 is 16 amino acids long. Trimming at V came to 4 bases and at J to 6 bases, leaving 11 bases not matched to a gene.

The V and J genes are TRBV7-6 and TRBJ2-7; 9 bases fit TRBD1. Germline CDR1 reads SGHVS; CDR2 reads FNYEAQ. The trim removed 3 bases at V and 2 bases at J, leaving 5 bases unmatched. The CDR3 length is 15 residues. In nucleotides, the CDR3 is TGTGCCAGCAGCTTGGGACAGGGCCCCGCCTACGAGCAGTACTTC. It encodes CASSLGQGPAYEQYF.

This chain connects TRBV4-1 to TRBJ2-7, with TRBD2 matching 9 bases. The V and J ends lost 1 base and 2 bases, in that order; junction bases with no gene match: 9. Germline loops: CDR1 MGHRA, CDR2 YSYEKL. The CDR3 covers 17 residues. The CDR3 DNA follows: TGCGCCAGCAGCCAAGTTGACACTAGCGGGCCTACCTACGAGCAGTACTTC. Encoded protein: CASSQVDTSGPTYEQYF.

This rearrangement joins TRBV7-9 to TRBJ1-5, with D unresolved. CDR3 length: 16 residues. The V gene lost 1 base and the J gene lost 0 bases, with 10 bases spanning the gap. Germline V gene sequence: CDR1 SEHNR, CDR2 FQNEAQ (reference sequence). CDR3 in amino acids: CASSLDPGISNQPQHF. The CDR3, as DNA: TGTGCCAGCAGCTTAGATCCGGGTATTAGCAATCAGCCCCAGCATTTT. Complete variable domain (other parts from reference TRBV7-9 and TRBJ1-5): DTGVSQNPRHKITKRGQNVTFRCDPISEHNRLYWYRQTLGQGPEFLTYFQNEAQLEKSRLLSDRFSAERPKGSFSTLEIQRTEQGDSAMYLCASSLDPGISNQPQHFGDGTRLSIL.

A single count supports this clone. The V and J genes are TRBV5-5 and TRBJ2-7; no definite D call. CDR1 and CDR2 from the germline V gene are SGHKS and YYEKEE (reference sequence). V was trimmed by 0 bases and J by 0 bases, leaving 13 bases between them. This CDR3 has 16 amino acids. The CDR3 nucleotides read TGTGCCAGCAGCTTGGAAGGGTCCTTTTACTCCTACGAGCAGTACTTC. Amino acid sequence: CASSLEGSFYSYEQYF.

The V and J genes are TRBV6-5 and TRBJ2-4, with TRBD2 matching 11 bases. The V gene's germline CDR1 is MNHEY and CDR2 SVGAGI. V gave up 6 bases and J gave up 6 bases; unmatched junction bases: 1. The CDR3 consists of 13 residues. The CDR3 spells CASSTSGRNIQYF. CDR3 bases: TGTGCCAGCAGCACTAGCGGGAGAAACATTCAGTACTTC.

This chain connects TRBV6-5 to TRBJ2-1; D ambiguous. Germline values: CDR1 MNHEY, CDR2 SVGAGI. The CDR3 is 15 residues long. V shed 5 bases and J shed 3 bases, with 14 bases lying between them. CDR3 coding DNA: TGTGCCAGCAGTCCCAGTATTTGGTTCTACAATGAGCAGTTCTTC. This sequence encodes CASSPSIWFYNEQFF.